This entry lists 3 T cell receptor beta chains sequenced from one sample in a study of beta chain features in type 1 diabetes. Antigens of these TCRs are unknown. As every portion of the isolated RNA was reverse transcribed, the sequencing read expressed TCRB transcripts. Here immunoSEQ multiplex PCR was the method, and the copy in TCRdb shows in-frame clones only, minus some. The sample includes fewer than 350,000 clones, approximately 16% of them seen just once. Study observations and caveats: Type 1 diabetes patients had moderately but significantly shorter TCRB CDR3s in all four CD4+ subsets.

The sequenced sample was naive CD4+ T cells from blood. Receptors were obtained from a young man with type 1 diabetes.

The chain is built from TRBV14 and TRBJ2-5; unclear D gene. Germline loops: CDR1 SGHDN, CDR2 FVKESK. This CDR3 comprises 11 residues. V lost 5 bases, J lost 5 bases, and 6 bases lay in between. This CDR3 is CASSSLETQYF. The CDR3 DNA sequence: TGTGCCAGCAGCTCCCTTGAGACCCAGTACTTC.

This clone has a handful of counts. CDR3 in amino acids: CASSRSDRERYYEQYF. The CDR3 region has the DNA TGTGCCAGCAGTAGATCGGACAGGGAGCGATACTACGAGCAGTACTTC. V is TRBV28 and J is TRBJ2-7, with 8 bases aligning to TRBD1. V was pared by 5 bases and J by 3 bases, with 12 bases of the junction left unmatched. Germline loops: CDR1 MDHEN, CDR2 SYDVKM. CDR3 size: 16 residues.

A few counts support this clone. The chain uses TRBV13 and TRBJ2-4; TRBD1 might be the D (6 bases). The CDR3 has 13 amino acids. Trimming removed 2 bases from V and 6 bases from J, with 8 bases in between. Germline CDR1 PRHDT, CDR2 FYEKMQ (reference sequence). CDR3 sequence reads: CASSLHRANIQYF. The CDR3 bases are TGTGCCAGCAGCTTACACAGGGCAAACATTCAGTACTTC.